These 32 T cell receptor beta chains were sequenced from one sample in a study of blood T cell repertoires in COVID-19. The repertoire was sequenced with immunoSEQ multiplex PCR; TCRdb's copy has only in-frame clones and lacks some. The data contain about 480,000 clones, approximately 92% of them singletons. Sequencing was carried out using peripheral blood. The receptors come from a man between 18 and 35 years old with COVID-19, enrolled during active disease.

The chain recombines TRBV10-3 with TRBJ2-2; 7 bases map to TRBD1. The CDR3 contains 18 residues. CDR1 and CDR2 (germline): ENHRY, SYGVKD. Losses at the gene ends were 4 bases for V and 5 bases for J; bases not matched to a gene: 16. Here the CDR3 reads CAISGQKEQGVRTGELFF. DNA of the CDR3: TGTGCCATCAGTGGACAGAAGGAGCAGGGGGTTCGGACCGGGGAGCTGTTTTTT.

The chain recombines TRBV24-1 with TRBJ2-5; D possibly corresponds to TRBD1 (6 bases). This CDR3 spans 13 amino acids. Germline lookup yields CDR1 KGHDR and CDR2 SFDVKD. The germline V and J ends were trimmed by 4 bases and 5 bases, with 10 bases remaining between them. CDR3 sequence reads: CATSDYRVETQYF. CDR3 nucleotides: TGTGCCACCAGTGACTACAGGGTTGAGACCCAGTACTTC.

This chain links TRBV20-1 with TRBJ2-3; a weak D match, TRBD1 (5 bases). The germline V gene has CDR1 DFQATT and CDR2 SNEGSKA (reference sequence). The CDR3 runs to 13 residues. The V end was cut by 3 bases, the J end by 2 bases, with 9 bases between. This CDR3 is CSASWGATDTQYF. The CDR3 DNA sequence: TGCAGTGCTAGTTGGGGCGCCACAGATACGCAGTATTTT.

The rearrangement joins TRBV7-9 to TRBJ1-2; 7 bases map to TRBD1. V trimming: 1 base; J trimming: 7 bases; junction bases outside the gene matches: 9. Germline V gives CDR1 SEHNR, CDR2 FQNEAQ (reference sequence). The CDR3 contains 15 residues. Written as DNA, the CDR3 is TGTGCCAGCAGCTTAGGAGACAGGGAAGACAGTGGCTACACCTTC. It specifies CASSLGDREDSGYTF.

Only a few counts were recorded for this clone. The V call is TRBV27, the J call TRBJ2-2; no definite D call. V dropped 4 bases and J dropped 3 bases, with 3 bases sitting between them. Looked up from germline, CDR1 is MNHEY and CDR2 is SMNVEV (reference sequence). The CDR3 sequence is 12 residues long. CDR3 region: CASSSYTGELFF. CDR3 in DNA: TGTGCCAGCAGTTCTTACACCGGGGAGCTGTTTTTT.

This clone turned up a few times. The CDR3 DNA reads as TGTGCCAGCAGTTCAGGGGGCACAGATACGCAGTATTTT. Residues: CASSSGGTDTQYF. The rearrangement links TRBV6-6 to TRBJ2-3, with a possible D match to TRBD1 (6 bases). V lost 4 bases and J 1 base, leaving 6 bases between the germline ends. Germline V gene sequence: CDR1 MNHNY, CDR2 SVGAGI (reference sequence). This CDR3 is 13 amino acids long.

The chain recombines TRBV7-9 with TRBJ1-2; no clear D gene. The V end was cut by 5 bases, the J end by 12 bases, with 13 bases between. Germline CDR1 reads SEHNR; CDR2 reads FQNEAQ (reference sequence). The CDR3 is made up of 11 amino acids. The CDR3 region is CASSKPQADTF. The CDR3 DNA reads as TGTGCCAGCAGCAAACCCCAGGCAGACACCTTC.

The chain joins TRBV5-1 to TRBJ2-3, with 8 bases lining up with TRBD2. The length of the CDR3 is 16 residues. Per germline, CDR1 SGHRS and CDR2 YFSETQ. Trimming took 6 bases from V and 4 from J; bases not matched to a gene: 13. For the CDR3, the DNA is TGCGCCAGCACCGAGGGGATAGCGGGACGGCCAGATACGCAGTATTTT. Its translation: CASTEGIAGRPDTQYF. The full variable domain, its missing parts supplied by reference TRBV5-1 and TRBJ2-3, is KAGVTQTPRYLIKTRGQQVTLSCSPISGHRSVSWYQQTPGQGLQFLFEYFSETQRNKGNFPGRFSGRQFSNSRSEMNVSTLELGDSALYLCASTEGIAGRPDTQYFGPGTRLTVL.

The genes are TRBV9 and TRBJ1-3, with 7 positions matching TRBD1. Germline trimming cut 3 bases from V and 1 base from J; bases unmatched to any gene: 4. Germline CDR1 is SGDLS and CDR2 is YYNGEE. The CDR3 runs 15 residues. CDR3 DNA: TGTGCCAGCAGCGGGAGGGGGCAGTCTGGAAACACCATATATTTT. This sequence encodes CASSGRGQSGNTIYF.

The chain is built from TRBV19 and TRBJ1-4; the D gene is possibly TRBD1 (5 bases). The V gene lost 9 bases and the J gene lost 4 bases, with 12 bases spanning the gap. Germline CDR1 and CDR2: LNHDA and SQIVND (reference sequence). The CDR3 is made up of 13 amino acids. CDR3 coding DNA: TGTGCCAGCCGACAGATCCATAATGAAAAACTGTTTTTT. This codes for CASRQIHNEKLFF.

V is TRBV3-1 (or the pseudogene TRBV3-2) and J is TRBJ2-7; possible D gene TRBD1, 5 bases. This CDR3 has 14 amino acids. V shed 2 bases and J shed 4 bases, with 12 bases lying between them. Germline values: CDR1 LGHDT, CDR2 YNNKEL (reference sequence). CDR3 amino acids: CASSQRPGPYEQYF. CDR3 bases: TGTGCCAGCAGCCAAAGGCCAGGGCCTTACGAGCAGTACTTC.

V usage is TRBV30 and J usage is TRBJ2-5, with D unclear. The V gene lost 0 bases and the J gene lost 5 bases, with 13 bases spanning the gap. CDR1 is GTSNPN, CDR2 SVGIG, per germline (reference sequence). This CDR3 has 14 amino acids. The CDR3 DNA is TGTGCCTGGAGTGTGCCCCAGGCTGGGGAGACCCAGTACTTC. It yields the protein CAWSVPQAGETQYF. The variable domain in full, completed from reference TRBV30 and TRBJ2-5, reads SQTIHQWPATLVQPVGSPLSLECTVEGTSNPNLYWYRQAAGRGLQLLFYSVGIGQISSEVPQNLSASRPQDRQFILSSKKLLLSDSGFYLCAWSVPQAGETQYFGPGTRLLVL.

This chain links TRBV5-6 with TRBJ2-2; 7 bases align to TRBD2. With V trimmed by 1 base and J by 5 bases, 5 bases remained unmatched. The CDR3 totals 15 residues. In germline, CDR1 is SGHDT, CDR2 YYEEEE. CDR3 loop: CASSLPGGKTGELFF. The CDR3 bases are TGTGCCAGCAGCTTGCCGGGAGGAAAGACCGGGGAGCTGTTTTTT.

The CDR3, as DNA: TGCGCCAGCAGCGGGGGTTCGGGGACAGGGGCGAATGGCTACACCTTC. Translated, it gives CASSGGSGTGANGYTF. The chain carries TRBV5-1 and TRBJ1-2; 10 bases fit TRBD1. Losses at the gene ends were 4 bases for V and 6 bases for J; bases not matched to a gene: 12. The CDR3 loop spans 16 amino acids. Germline V gene lookup returns CDR1 SGHRS and CDR2 YFSETQ.

The genes are TRBV11-2 and TRBJ2-7, with a weak D call TRBD2 (5 bases). Deletions cut 3 bases from V and 6 bases from J, with 12 bases between. The CDR3 covers 13 residues. CDR1 and CDR2 (germline): SGHAT, FQNNGV. The CDR3 nucleotides read TGTGCCAGCAGCTTTCTTAGCGTCGGCGAGCAGTACTTC. The encoded protein is CASSFLSVGEQYF.

The chain links TRBV27 to TRBJ1-6, with no clear D. CDR3 length equals 17 residues. Germline CDR1 MNHEY, CDR2 SMNVEV (reference sequence). V lost 2 bases, J lost 7 bases, and 18 bases lay in between. The CDR3 reads CASSLQLAAGLNSPLHF. CDR3 nucleotides: TGTGCCAGCAGTTTACAGTTGGCAGCAGGCTTGAATTCACCCCTCCACTTT.

This clone was seen once. The V and J genes are TRBV7-8 and TRBJ2-1; a weak D match, TRBD2 (6 bases). This CDR3 contains 11 residues. Trimming took off 5 bases at V and 10 bases at J, with 9 bases between the two ends. Germline assignment: CDR1 SGHVS and CDR2 FQNEAQ. DNA for the CDR3: TGTGCCAGCAGCCAGACTAGAGAGCAGTTCTTC. Its protein product is CASSQTREQFF.

The rearrangement joins TRBV11-3 to TRBJ1-2; possible D gene TRBD1, 5 bases. Trimming left V 1 base short and J 6 bases short, with 12 bases between. CDR1 SGHNT and CDR2 YENEEA come from the germline V gene. The CDR3 extends over 14 amino acids. CDR3 in DNA: TGTGCCAGCAGCTTAGCAGGGCCCCAGGATGGCTACACCTTC. It encodes CASSLAGPQDGYTF. Drawing the rest from reference TRBV11-3 and TRBJ1-2, the complete variable domain is EAGVVQSPRYKIIEKKQPVAFWCNPISGHNTLYWYLQNLGQGPELLIRYENEEAVDDSQLPKDRFSAERLKGVDSTLKIQPAELGDSAVYLCASSLAGPQDGYTFGSGTRLTVV.

V and J are TRBV2 and TRBJ2-7; TRBD1 agrees at 8 bases. After removal of 4 bases from V and 1 base from J, the junction contained 6 bases not matched to a gene. Germline V lookup: CDR1 SNHLY, CDR2 FYNNEI. This CDR3 is 15 amino acids long. As DNA, the CDR3 is TGTGCCAGCAGTGGACCTGGACAGGGATCCTACGAGCAGTACTTC. Translating gives CASSGPGQGSYEQYF.

This chain uses TRBV6-1 with TRBJ2-5, with TRBD2 identical over 8 bases. With V trimmed by 1 base and J by 4 bases, 8 bases remained unmatched. CDR3 size: 16 residues. Germline assignment: CDR1 MNHNS and CDR2 SASEGT. CDR3 coding DNA: TGTGCCAGCAGTGAAGGCCGGGGGGGTTCATCAGAGACCCAGTACTTC. Translating it yields CASSEGRGGSSETQYF.

The chain recombines TRBV6-6 with TRBJ2-7; maybe TRBD1 (6 bases). Trimming shortened V by 2 bases and J by 5 bases, and 10 bases separated the two germline ends. CDR3 length: 13 residues. Germline-derived CDR1 and CDR2 are MNHNY and SVGAGI (reference sequence). CDR3 loop: CASSYRGTHEQYF. Written as DNA, the CDR3 is TGTGCCAGCAGTTACAGGGGGACCCACGAGCAGTACTTC.

The rearrangement uses TRBV7-6 and TRBJ2-5, with D possibly matching TRBD1 (5 bases). From germline, CDR1 is SGHVS and CDR2 FNYEAQ. This CDR3 comprises 14 residues. With 5 bases removed from V and 1 base from J, the gap between germline ends came to 11 bases. The CDR3, as DNA: TGTGCCAGCAGCCCTGACAGCGTCCAAGAGACCCAGTACTTC. Protein sequence: CASSPDSVQETQYF.

V usage is TRBV2 and J usage is TRBJ1-6; no reliable D call. The CDR3 totals 15 residues. Germline V gene sequence: CDR1 SNHLY, CDR2 FYNNEI. The V and J ends lost 3 bases and 0 bases respectively, with 6 bases between them. In DNA form, the CDR3 reads TGTGCCAGCAGTGAGTCTATCTCCTATAATTCACCCCTCCACTTT. This codes for CASSESISYNSPLHF.

As DNA, the CDR3 is TGTGCCAGTAGACCCGCCGGCACCGGGGAGCTGTTTTTT. This codes for CASRPAGTGELFF. The rearrangement uses TRBV19 and TRBJ2-2; D uncertain. V lost 6 bases and J lost 4, with 9 bases in between. The CDR3 consists of 13 residues. The germline V gene encodes CDR1 LNHDA and CDR2 SQIVND (reference sequence).

The J gene is TRBJ2-5, the V gene TRBV19; D is perhaps TRBD1 (5 bases). Germline values: CDR1 LNHDA, CDR2 SQIVND (reference sequence). V was cut by 1 base and J by 2 bases, with 8 bases left in between. This CDR3 region has 14 residues. The CDR3 nucleotides read TGTGCCAGTAGTATAGGGACACTACAAGAGACCCAGTACTTC. Translating gives CASSIGTLQETQYF.

CDR3 in DNA: TGTGCCAGCAGCTTCATCGGGGGTAGCACCGGGGAGCTGTTTTTT. Translating gives CASSFIGGSTGELFF. The genes are TRBV7-9 and TRBJ2-2, with D tentatively TRBD2 (6 bases). The V end lost 3 bases, the J end lost 4 bases, and 12 bases lay between the germline ends. Germline V gene data show CDR1 as SEHNR and CDR2 as FQNEAQ (reference sequence). The CDR3 has 15 amino acids.

J is TRBJ2-7 and V is TRBV18, with D possibly matching TRBD2 (6 bases). Germline-derived CDR1 and CDR2 are KGHSH and LQKENI. V gave up 2 bases and J gave up 2 bases, with 10 bases separating them. The CDR3 has 14 amino acids. The CDR3 is CASSPSGLTYEQYF. The CDR3 DNA reads TGTGCCAGCTCACCAAGCGGGCTGACCTACGAGCAGTACTTC.

V is TRBV2 and J is TRBJ2-1, with TRBD2 matching 7 bases. CDR1 SNHLY and CDR2 FYNNEI come from the germline V gene. The CDR3 has 14 residues. V was pared by 4 bases and J by 6 bases, with 6 bases of the junction left unmatched. The CDR3 here is CASSASRTSNEQFF. CDR3 nucleotides: TGTGCCAGCAGTGCTTCGCGGACTAGCAATGAGCAGTTCTTC.

This chain connects TRBV15 to TRBJ2-2, with D hard to call. The CDR3 loop spans 15 amino acids. Between the trimmed V and J ends, which lost 8 bases and 8 bases, there was a span of 21 bases. Looked up from germline, CDR1 is LNHNV and CDR2 is YYDKDF (reference sequence). CDR3 sequence (DNA): TGTGCCACCCGGCGAGCGCCTCTAGTAATAGGGGAGCTGTTTTTT. This sequence encodes CATRRAPLVIGELFF. The full variable domain, with the rest looked up from reference TRBV15 and TRBJ2-2, is DAMVIQNPRYQVTQFGKPVTLSCSQTLNHNVMYWYQQKSSQAPKLLFHYYDKDFNNEADTPDNFQSRRPNTSFCFLDIRSPGLGDTAMYLCATRRAPLVIGELFFGEGSRLTVL.

The gene calls are TRBV5-1 and TRBJ2-2; D is undetermined. The CDR3 length is 15 residues. Germline V gene lookup returns CDR1 SGHRS and CDR2 YFSETQ. Between the trimmed V and J ends, which lost 0 bases and 0 bases, there was a span of 6 bases. In DNA, the CDR3 is TGCGCCAGCAGCTTGGAGCAACCGAACACCGGGGAGCTGTTTTTT. Translation gives CASSLEQPNTGELFF.

The gene calls are TRBV6-5 and TRBJ1-1, with 7 bases lining up with TRBD1. From germline, CDR1 is MNHEY and CDR2 SVGAGI. The V gene end was trimmed by 8 bases and the J gene end by 3 bases; junction bases not matched to a gene: 6. This CDR3 comprises 13 residues. CDR3 bases: TGTGCCAGCGAGCCTCAGGGGGACACTGAAGCTTTCTTT. Protein product: CASEPQGDTEAFF.

The chain carries TRBV18 and TRBJ1-4, with D uncertain. Germline assignment: CDR1 KGHSH and CDR2 LQKENI. The CDR3 runs 17 residues. The V and J ends lost 6 bases and 4 bases respectively, with 21 bases between them. CDR3 bases: TGTGCCAGCTCGCGGGCAGCGGGAAGTTCTGTTAATGAAAAACTGTTTTTT. Protein product: CASSRAAGSSVNEKLFF.